The sequence of this TCR beta chain was determined in a study of metastatic and nonmetastatic thyroid tumors. Thyroid surgery had not been preceded by any treatment in any patient. Findings and caveats of the study: TCR beta diversity was reportedly significantly higher in malignant thyroid tumors than benign nodules, in blood and tumor.

This clone is labeled medium-sized. Its antigen is as yet unknown. TCRdb reanalyzed the PCR reads with MiXCR. Of just over 20,000 clones in the sample, 10% to 15% were seen once. CDR3 size: 15 residues. Germline V gene lookup returns CDR1 MNHEY and CDR2 SVGEGT. The junction had 6 bases not matched to a gene; V was cut back by 6 bases and J by 3 bases. The receptor was isolated from a female donor with papillary thyroid cancer or a benign thyroid nodule (not recorded which). Some clones in this sample may be carry-over from other donors' samples. This rearrangement joins TRBV6-2 or TRBV6-3 to TRBJ2-2; 8 nucleotides align to TRBD1. Sequenced: blood. CDR3 residues: CASRPGGAYTGELFF. CDR3 coding DNA: TGTGCCAGCAGACCAGGGGGCGCTTACACCGGGGAGCTGTTTTTT.